This is a list of T cell receptor beta chains from one sample in a study of blood T cell repertoires in COVID-19. The protocol was immunoSEQ multiplex PCR, while the TCRdb copy is restricted to in-frame clones and leaves out a portion. The table includes 100,000 or so clones, around nine tenths detected once. Material: peripheral blood. Receptor source: a man aged 45-60 years with active or convalescent COVID-19. The CDR3 runs from the conserved cysteine through the conserved F or W. Each record gives: V gene, clone size, J gene, D gene, CDR3 DNA, CDR3 protein. D genes are given only for firm matches. Clone sizes are given selectively: once, few, many, or a class where the clone is expanded.

v_call: TRBV20-1
clone_size: .
j_call: TRBJ2-2
d_call: .
cdr3_nt: TGCAGTGCTAGTACTCCAGGGTACACCGGGGAGCTGTTTTTT
cdr3_aa: CSASTPGYTGELFF

v_call: TRBV30
clone_size: .
j_call: TRBJ2-7
d_call: .
cdr3_nt: TGTGCCTGGAGTTCTAGGTTAAATACCTACGAGCAGTACTTC
cdr3_aa: CAWSSRLNTYEQYF

v_call: TRBV14
clone_size: .
j_call: TRBJ1-2
d_call: .
cdr3_nt: TGTGCCAGCAGCCAAGAATTAGTCGGGGACTTCAACTATGGCTACACCTTC
cdr3_aa: CASSQELVGDFNYGYTF

v_call: TRBV2
clone_size: .
j_call: TRBJ1-2
d_call: .
cdr3_nt: TGTGCCAGCAAATGGACAGCAGCCAACTATGGCTACACCTTC
cdr3_aa: CASKWTAANYGYTF

v_call: TRBV7-6
clone_size: .
j_call: TRBJ1-6
d_call: .
cdr3_nt: TGTGCCAGCAGCTTGGGATCCGGGACTCTAGGCTCACCCCTCCACTTT
cdr3_aa: CASSLGSGTLGSPLHF

v_call: TRBV7-9
clone_size: .
j_call: TRBJ2-5
d_call: .
cdr3_nt: TGTGCCAGCAGCTTGGCAGAGACCCAGTACTTC
cdr3_aa: CASSLAETQYF

v_call: TRBV6-5
clone_size: .
j_call: TRBJ1-2
d_call: TRBD1
cdr3_nt: TGTGCCAGCAGTTACTCGAGGGGGCAGAGGTTAAATGGCTACACCTTC
cdr3_aa: CASSYSRGQRLNGYTF

v_call: TRBV5-1
clone_size: once
j_call: TRBJ2-1
d_call: .
cdr3_nt: TGCGCCAGCAGCTTACAGGGAGTTAGGTCCTACAATGAGCAGTTCTTC
cdr3_aa: CASSLQGVRSYNEQFF

v_call: TRBV7-8
clone_size: few
j_call: TRBJ2-5
d_call: TRBD1
cdr3_nt: TGTGCCAGCAGTCGGACAGGGGGGGTTTTTTTGGAGACCCAGTACTTC
cdr3_aa: CASSRTGGVFLETQYF

v_call: TRBV7-2
clone_size: .
j_call: TRBJ2-1
d_call: TRBD2
cdr3_nt: TGTGCCAGCAGCTTTTGGGGCGGGGGGGCCTACAATGAGCAGTTCTTC
cdr3_aa: CASSFWGGGAYNEQFF

v_call: TRBV30
clone_size: .
j_call: TRBJ1-2
d_call: .
cdr3_nt: TGTGCCTGGAGTCGTGGGGGGTCGGCGGGCTACACCTTC
cdr3_aa: CAWSRGGSAGYTF